Below are 9 T cell receptor beta chains sequenced from a single sample in a study of shared clonotypes between healthy human individuals. Only in-frame clones appear in the TCRdb table, and some are missing; sequencing was by immunoSEQ multiplex PCR. The sample contains some 1 million clones, about 75% of which appear only once. Sequenced input: memory CD4+ T cells sorted from blood. Subset defined: CD45RA-negative fraction. The source is a young man in good health.

The V gene is TRBV6-1, the J gene TRBJ2-4; D might be TRBD1 or TRBD2, each matching 5 bases. The length of the CDR3 is 15 residues. Germline values: CDR1 MNHNS, CDR2 SASEGT. Trimming removed 9 bases from V and 0 bases from J, with 15 bases in between. The CDR3 nucleotides are TGTGCCAGTATCCCGGGACGGACAGCCAAAAACATTCAGTACTTC. This sequence encodes CASIPGRTAKNIQYF.

This chain connects TRBV7-9 to TRBJ2-1, with 13 nucleotides matching TRBD2. This CDR3 contains 14 residues. V gave up 6 bases and J gave up 4 bases; unmatched junction bases: 0. Per the germline V gene, CDR1 is SEHNR and CDR2 is FQNEAQ (reference sequence). CDR3 sequence: CASRGLAGYNEQFF. CDR3 nucleotide sequence: TGTGCCAGCAGGGGACTAGCGGGGTACAATGAGCAGTTCTTC.

This clone has just a few counts. J is TRBJ2-5 and V is TRBV6-1; D remains unclear. The end of the DNA aligns better with TRBJ2-7, so the J call may be wrong. Germline V gives CDR1 MNHNS, CDR2 SASEGT. The CDR3 contains 14 residues. The CDR3 loop reads CASTSGGPRREQYF. The CDR3 DNA is TGTGCCAGCACCTCGGGTGGACCTCGCCGCGAGCAGTACTTC.

The chain is built from TRBV28 and TRBJ1-3; maybe TRBD1 (6 bases). V was shortened by 4 bases and J by 2 bases, with 15 bases between the two germline ends. From germline, CDR1 is MDHEN and CDR2 SYDVKM. The CDR3 is 16 amino acids. The CDR3: CASSSYLGGPGNTIYF. CDR3 sequence (DNA): TGTGCCAGCAGTTCGTACTTGGGGGGCCCTGGAAACACCATATATTTT.

This clone was seen repeatedly, ten times or more. CDR3 nucleotides: TGCGCCAGCAGTGTCGGGAGACCGGATCAGCCCCAGCATTTT. As protein: CASSVGRPDQPQHF. The chain has TRBV10-1 and TRBJ1-5; D not resolved. The CDR3 is 14 residues long. Germline V gives CDR1 WNHNN, CDR2 SYGVQD (reference sequence). Trimming took 4 bases from V and 5 from J, leaving 12 bases between them.

The rearrangement joins TRBV9 to TRBJ2-2; no reliable D call. V lost 0 bases to trimming and J lost 3 bases, with 9 bases between them. The germline CDR1 and CDR2 sequences are SGDLS and YYNGEE. This CDR3 region has 15 residues. CDR3 in amino acids: CASSVEGYYTGELFF. CDR3 DNA sequence: TGTGCCAGCAGCGTAGAGGGATACTACACCGGGGAGCTGTTTTTT. Using reference TRBV9 and TRBJ2-2 for the parts outside the CDR3, the full variable domain is DSGVTQTPKHLITATGQRVTLRCSPRSGDLSVYWYQQSLDQGLQFLIQYYNGEERAKGNILERFSAQQFPDLHSELNLSSLELGDSALYFCASSVEGYYTGELFFGEGSRLTVL.

CDR3 DNA: TGTGCCAGCAGTTTGGGGGGGCTTAATTCACCCCTCCACTTT. Protein product: CASSLGGLNSPLHF. V gene TRBV6-5 combines with J gene TRBJ1-6; maybe TRBD1 (6 bases). Per germline, CDR1 MNHEY and CDR2 SVGAGI. This CDR3 is 14 amino acids long. Trimming left V 4 bases short and J 6 bases short, with 10 bases between.

The chain joins TRBV18 to TRBJ2-3, with 12 bases aligning to TRBD2. Germline V CDR1 and CDR2: KGHSH, LQKENI. V was clipped by 2 bases and J by 1 base; unmatched bases: 7. CDR3 length: 18 residues. CDR3 sequence reads: CASSPNAGTSGRTDTQYF. The DNA for the CDR3 is TGTGCCAGCTCACCAAACGCCGGGACTAGCGGGCGCACAGATACGCAGTATTTT.

The rearrangement joins TRBV30 to TRBJ1-1; no reliable D call. The CDR3 covers 12 residues. Germline V gene lookup returns CDR1 GTSNPN and CDR2 SVGIG (reference sequence). The V and J ends lost 2 bases and 8 bases respectively, with 12 bases between them. The CDR3 sequence: CAWSSPPGEAFF. CDR3 nucleotide sequence: TGTGCCTGGAGTTCCCCACCTGGGGAAGCTTTCTTT.